The following is a TCR beta chain sequence with its context. Its specificity is not known. The record originates from a study of post-analysis software for immune sequencing data. As for the study in general: Several disease courses (relapsing-remitting, secondary progressive and progressive-relapsing) of multiple sclerosis were included. Study conclusions and caveats: Batch-mates among the samples co-clustered strongly by F measure. Comparison of patients with controls showed a handful of TRBV segments more frequent in patients, TRBV5-6, TRBV5-1 and TRBV20-1 among them. Controls had significantly higher normalized Chao1 diversity than multiple sclerosis patients.

Prepared libraries of TCR beta cDNA carried unique molecular identifiers. T cells, about 0.9 to 11 million of them, yielded approximately 530,000 cDNA molecules. TCRdb passed the PCR reads through MiXCR, listing each CDR3 protein once. The sample holds approximately 570,000 distinct CDR3 sequences, around 44% seen once. Germline V lookup: CDR1 SGHAT, CDR2 FQNNGV. The CDR3 spans 14 residues. V gene TRBV11-2 combines with J gene TRBJ2-1; D is unresolved. The receptor was isolated from a girl aged 5-17 years with multiple sclerosis. Sequenced input: blood. The CDR3 loop reads CASSLAWRDNEQFF. CDR3 nucleotide sequence: TGTGCTTCAAGCTTAGCTTGGAGAGACAATGAGCAGTTCTTC.